The T cell receptor (beta chain) described here comes from a study of beta chain features in type 1 diabetes. Turning to the study itself: Cells sorted and examined across all samples totaled roughly 98 million.

Overall study findings and caveats: It was possible that PCR favored shorter templates, equally so in patients and controls. The naive, central memory and Treg TCRB repertoires looked more alike in patients than they did in healthy donors.

Expressed TCRB transcripts were sequenced because the isolated RNA had all been reverse transcribed beforehand. TCRdb's table, derived via immunoSEQ multiplex PCR, lists solely in-frame clones and lacks some. There are nearly 250,000 clones in the sample; 55% to 70% occur only once, and about 0.051% lies in the top ten. Concerning this clone: Its antigen is still unknown.

Trimming shortened V by 5 bases and J by 6 bases, and 7 bases separated the two germline ends. Per the germline V gene, CDR1 is SGHAT and CDR2 is FQNNGV. This CDR3 has 11 amino acids. The specimen sequenced was naive CD4+ T cells from blood. This TCR derives from a man aged 25 to 40 in good health. The chain has TRBV11-2 and TRBJ1-2; no definite D call. This chain's CDR3 is CASSGFNGYTF. CDR3 in DNA: TGTGCCAGCAGCGGTTTTAATGGCTACACCTTC.